The 6 T cell receptor beta chains below come from one sample, sequenced in a study of blood T cells in healthy people across ages. Next came a second PCR, run for about 6 to 12 cycles, which used a sample-barcoded 5' primer along with a J-beta primer mix. TCRdb re-called the 5' RACE reads with MiXCR, one entry per CDR3 protein. Here the sample spans 630,000 or so distinct CDR3 sequences, 25% to 30% being singletons. What was sequenced was blood. All receptors derive from a woman older than 75 in good health.

The gene calls are TRBV30 and TRBJ2-1, with a tentative D call TRBD1 (6 bases). The CDR3 has 15 amino acids. Germline CDR1 GTSNPN, CDR2 SVGIG (reference sequence). Between the trimmed V and J ends, which lost 5 bases and 13 bases, there was a span of 27 bases. CDR3 sequence: CAWELPTGFRETQFF. DNA of the CDR3: TGTGCCTGGGAACTCCCGACAGGTTTCCGAGAGACCCAGTTCTTC.

This clonotype was recorded many times. The chain uses TRBV12-5 and TRBJ2-5; D is undetermined. Trimming left V 0 bases short and J 4 bases short, with 9 bases between. Germline lookup yields CDR1 LGHNT and CDR2 FRNRAP. The length of the CDR3 is 14 residues. CDR3 region: CASGLVPSGETQYF. DNA for the CDR3: TGTGCTAGTGGTTTGGTACCTTCAGGAGAGACCCAGTACTTC. Drawing the rest from reference TRBV12-5 and TRBJ2-5, the complete variable domain is DARVTQTPRHKVTEMGQEVTMRCQPILGHNTVFWYRQTMMQGLELLAYFRNRAPLDDSGMPKDRFSAEMPDATLATLKIQPSEPRDSAVYFCASGLVPSGETQYFGPGTRLLVL.

In this sample, this clonotype turned up many times. This chain connects TRBV7-2 to TRBJ2-7; no reliable D call. Trimming took 0 bases from V and 5 from J, leaving 8 bases between them. This CDR3 has 13 residues. Germline V gene lookup returns CDR1 SGHTA and CDR2 FQGNSA. The CDR3, as DNA: TGTGCCAGCAGCTTAGCGCATGGAGACGAGCAGTACTTC. Translating it yields CASSLAHGDEQYF.

This rearrangement joins TRBV5-1 to TRBJ2-5, with no clear D. CDR1 is SGHRS, CDR2 YFSETQ, per germline. V shed 4 bases and J shed 2 bases, with 15 bases lying between them. This CDR3 contains 15 residues. The CDR3 here is CASSPNGESQETQYF. DNA of the CDR3: TGCGCCAGCAGCCCTAATGGCGAGAGTCAAGAGACCCAGTACTTC. Using reference TRBV5-1 and TRBJ2-5 for the parts outside the CDR3, the full variable domain is KAGVTQTPRYLIKTRGQQVTLSCSPISGHRSVSWYQQTPGQGLQFLFEYFSETQRNKGNFPGRFSGRQFSNSRSEMNVSTLELGDSALYLCASSPNGESQETQYFGPGTRLLVL.

The V gene is TRBV7-2, the J gene TRBJ2-5; D ambiguous. The better agreement between TRBJ2-7 and the DNA end casts doubt on the J call. The CDR3 has 15 amino acids. Looked up from germline, CDR1 is SGHTA and CDR2 is FQGNSA. The CDR3 sequence: CASRVSVLKFCEQYF. In DNA form, the CDR3 reads TGTGCCAGCCGCGTCTCGGTTCTGAAATTTTGCGAGCAGTACTTC.

About this clonotype: This may be a read error, as it is one base from a much larger clone. The V gene is TRBV9, the J gene TRBJ2-6, with D possibly called TRBD1 or TRBD2 (6 bases each). The CDR3 consists of 15 residues. Germline loops: CDR1 SGDLS, CDR2 YYNGEE. The chain's CDR3 is CASSEPRSGANVRTF. The CDR3 nucleotides are TGTGCCAGCAGCGAGCCGAGGTCGGGGGCCAACGTCCGGACTTTC.